The rows below give T cell receptor beta chains drawn from one sample of a study of human T cells and chemical hapten exposure. TCRdb used MiXCR to reprocess the RACE reads, holding one entry per CDR3 protein. The sample lists 100,000 to 150,000 distinct CDR3 sequences, roughly 13% seen once, with 0.92% in the top ten. Material: whole blood, obtained in connection with sensitization to the hapten diphenylcyclopropenone (DPC). The receptor source for this set is a man aged 18 to 30 with alopecia areata. Some clones in this sample may be carry-over from other donors' samples. Each CDR3 is given with its conserved first and last residue. A D gene is named only where the DNA matches it firmly. A row's size may be missing; if present it is once, few, many or a size class.

clone_size	d_call	v_call	j_call	cdr3_aa	cdr3_nt
many	NA	TRBV12-3/TRBV12-4	TRBJ1-2	CASSLGQGMESVWDGYTF	TGTGCCAGCAGTTTAGGGCAGGGGATGGAGTCCGTATGGGATGGCTACACCTTC
many	TRBD1	TRBV6-2/TRBV6-3	TRBJ1-6	CASSPTGVISPLHF	TGTGCCAGCAGCCCGACAGGGGTGATTTCACCCCTCCACTTT
few	NA	TRBV4-3	TRBJ1-1	CASSQDGSGSTEAFF	TGCGCCAGCAGCCAAGACGGGTCGGGGAGCACTGAAGCTTTCTTT
NA	NA	TRBV7-2	TRBJ2-1	CASSLNRYYTNEQFF	TGTGCCAGCAGCTTAAACCGGTATTACACCAATGAGCAGTTCTTC
few	NA	TRBV9	TRBJ2-2	CASSVVGTGELFF	TGTGCCAGCAGCGTAGTGGGAACCGGGGAGCTGTTTTTT
few	NA	TRBV18	TRBJ1-2	CASSPLGTGANYGYTF	TGTGCCAGCTCACCACTTGGGACGGGAGCTAACTATGGCTACACCTTC
few	TRBD1	TRBV5-6	TRBJ1-2	CASSPDRGYGYTF	TGTGCCAGCAGCCCCGACAGGGGGTATGGCTACACCTTC
few	NA	TRBV12-3/TRBV12-4	TRBJ2-1	CASSGGAPRPNEQFF	TGTGCCAGCAGTGGAGGGGCCCCCCGCCCCAATGAGCAGTTCTTC
NA	NA	TRBV4-1	TRBJ1-3	CASSRIWGTGNTIYF	TGCGCCAGCAGCCGAATATGGGGGACTGGAAACACCATATATTTT
NA	TRBD1	TRBV5-1	TRBJ2-7	CASSTEGQGFEQYF	TGCGCCAGCAGCACAGAGGGACAGGGGTTCGAGCAGTACTTC
NA	NA	TRBV4-2	TRBJ1-3	CASSQEGGRSSGNTIYF	TGTGCCAGCAGCCAAGAGGGGGGCCGTAGCTCTGGAAACACCATATATTTT
NA	TRBD1	TRBV19	TRBJ2-1	CASRRGGLAYNEQFF	TGTGCCAGTAGGAGAGGGGGCCTCGCCTACAATGAGCAGTTCTTC
NA	NA	TRBV7-6	TRBJ2-3	CASSLTFGSADTQYF	TGTGCCAGCAGCTTAACGTTTGGAAGTGCAGATACGCAGTATTTT
NA	NA	TRBV5-6	TRBJ2-6	CASSLGAGPFGANVLTF	TGTGCCAGCAGCTTGGGGGCAGGGCCCTTTGGGGCCAACGTCCTGACTTTC
few	NA	TRBV4-1	TRBJ2-1	CASSDLGTNEQFF	TGCGCCAGCAGTGACTTGGGAACCAATGAGCAGTTCTTC
NA	NA	TRBV4-1	TRBJ1-6	CASSHIRAGRDSPLHF	TGCGCCAGCAGCCATATTCGCGCCGGGCGGGATTCACCCCTCCACTTT
NA	NA	TRBV12-3/TRBV12-4	TRBJ1-5	CASRGRGSVQPQHF	TGTGCCAGCAGGGGACGGGGATCGGTTCAGCCCCAGCATTTT
NA	NA	TRBV27	TRBJ1-1	CASSLYGPNTEAFF	TGTGCCAGCAGTTTGTACGGGCCGAACACTGAAGCTTTCTTT
many	NA	TRBV9	TRBJ1-6	CASSVAGGPEANSPLHF	TGTGCCAGCAGCGTAGCGGGGGGGCCGGAGGCAAATTCACCCCTCCACTTT
medium-sized	NA	TRBV27	TRBJ1-6	CASSLRDSYNSPLHF	TGTGCCAGCAGTTTACGTGATTCCTATAATTCACCCCTCCACTTT
few	TRBD1	TRBV6-6	TRBJ1-3	CASSYYGQGALGNTIYF	TGTGCCAGCAGTTACTATGGACAGGGGGCTCTCGGAAACACCATATATTTT
few	TRBD1	TRBV4-3	TRBJ1-5	CASSQGQGPYQPQHF	TGCGCCAGCAGCCAAGGACAGGGGCCTTATCAGCCCCAGCATTTT
NA	NA	TRBV11-2	TRBJ1-2	CASSLGARSDYGYTF	TGTGCCAGCAGCTTAGGGGCCAGGTCGGACTATGGCTACACCTTC
few	NA	TRBV29-1	TRBJ1-2	CSVVRSNYGYTF	TGCAGCGTTGTGAGATCTAACTATGGCTACACCTTC
few	TRBD2	TRBV4-1	TRBJ2-7	CASSQGELAGAPYEQYF	TGCGCCAGCAGCCAAGGGGAACTAGCGGGGGCCCCGTACGAGCAGTACTTC
NA	TRBD1	TRBV6-4	TRBJ2-2	CASSPRTGGTGELFF	TGTGCCAGCAGTCCTCGGACAGGGGGCACCGGGGAGCTGTTTTTT
few	NA	TRBV6-1	TRBJ1-2	CASSEKGESGYTF	TGTGCCAGCAGTGAAAAGGGGGAGTCTGGCTACACCTTC
few	NA	TRBV7-2	TRBJ2-3	CASSFGQDTQYF	TGTGCCAGCAGCTTTGGACAGGATACGCAGTATTTT
many	NA	TRBV2	TRBJ2-4	CAGRTGDGWNIQYF	TGTGCCGGTCGCACGGGGGATGGTTGGAACATTCAGTACTTC
NA	NA	TRBV19	TRBJ2-1	CASSSTGIQYNEQFF	TGTGCCAGTAGTTCCACCGGGATCCAATACAATGAGCAGTTCTTC
few	NA	TRBV28	TRBJ1-5	CASIKGGQPQHF	TGTGCCAGCATTAAGGGGGGGCAGCCCCAGCATTTT
few	NA	TRBV6-5	TRBJ1-1	CASRMVGTREAFF	TGTGCCAGCAGGATGGTAGGGACCCGTGAAGCTTTCTTT
few	TRBD1	TRBV12-3/TRBV12-4	TRBJ2-7	CASSFNLDRGEQYF	TGTGCCAGCAGTTTCAACCTCGACAGGGGCGAGCAGTACTTC
NA	NA	TRBV29-1	TRBJ1-3	CSVVETGNTIYF	TGCAGCGTTGTGGAAACCGGGAACACCATATATTTT
few	NA	TRBV28	TRBJ1-6	CASSPLDLSPLHF	TGTGCCAGCAGTCCCCTTGACCTTTCACCCCTCCACTTT
NA	TRBD1	TRBV27	TRBJ1-2	CASSPGTGYLYGYTF	TGTGCCAGCAGTCCGGGGACAGGATACCTTTATGGCTACACCTTC
NA	TRBD1	TRBV20-1	TRBJ1-4	CTGRQGRDEKLFF	TGCACCGGGCGACAGGGACGAGATGAAAAACTGTTTTTT
few	NA	TRBV4-3	TRBJ1-2	CASSPKFGTNYGYTF	TGCGCCAGCAGCCCCAAATTTGGGACTAACTATGGCTACACCTTC
NA	TRBD1	TRBV18	TRBJ2-1	CASSPFAGGEGSEQFF	TGTGCCAGCTCACCTTTTGCAGGGGGCGAAGGGAGTGAGCAGTTCTTC
NA	NA	TRBV27	TRBJ1-2	CASSSYGENYGYTF	TGTGCCAGCAGTTCATACGGGGAGAACTATGGCTACACCTTC
few	NA	TRBV7-9	TRBJ2-7	CASSPKDPATTYEQYF	TGTGCCAGCAGCCCTAAAGATCCTGCCACCACCTACGAGCAGTACTTC
few	TRBD1	TRBV20-1	TRBJ1-5	CSARAPRQGSNQPQHF	TGCAGTGCTAGGGCACCCCGACAGGGGTCTAATCAGCCCCAGCATTTT
NA	NA	TRBV4-1	TRBJ2-7	CASSQVETYEQYF	TGCGCCAGCAGCCAGGTAGAAACCTACGAGCAGTACTTC
NA	TRBD1	TRBV15	TRBJ1-5	CATRRTGVNQPQHF	TGTGCCACCAGAAGGACAGGGGTCAATCAGCCCCAGCATTTT
NA	NA	TRBV6-1	TRBJ2-7	CASSASLTSEQYF	TGTGCCAGCAGTGCCTCTCTAACCTCCGAGCAGTACTTC
NA	NA	TRBV7-9	TRBJ2-1	CASSFTGGAYNEQFF	TGTGCCAGCAGCTTTACTGGGGGAGCCTACAATGAGCAGTTCTTC
NA	NA	TRBV2	TRBJ2-6	CASKQDPGANVLTF	TGTGCCAGCAAACAGGACCCTGGGGCCAACGTCCTGACTTTC
few	TRBD1	TRBV28	TRBJ1-2	CASRLKGAVGYTF	TGTGCCAGCAGATTAAAGGGGGCTGTCGGCTACACCTTC
NA	TRBD1	TRBV6-6	TRBJ1-2	CASSHPTGGNYGYTF	TGTGCCAGCAGCCACCCGACAGGGGGAAACTATGGCTACACCTTC
NA	NA	TRBV21-1	TRBJ2-3	CASSKAGEGAVNSTDTQYF	TGTGCCAGCAGCAAAGCAGGGGAGGGAGCGGTAAATTCCACAGATACGCAGTATTTT
many	NA	TRBV24-1	TRBJ2-6	CATSDGEGTPGANVLTF	TGTGCCACCAGTGACGGAGAGGGAACACCTGGGGCCAACGTCCTGACTTTC
few	NA	TRBV5-6	TRBJ1-2	CASSFSGTDYGYTF	TGTGCCAGCAGCTTTTCCGGGACCGATTATGGCTACACCTTC
many	TRBD1	TRBV5-5	TRBJ1-4	CASSLNRDSPTTNEKLFF	TGTGCCAGCAGCTTGAACCGGGACAGCCCTACAACTAATGAAAAACTGTTTTTT